This T cell receptor (beta chain) appears in the sequencing data of a study of T-cell memory formation after mild COVID-19. About the research overall: Largely donor-specific sequence clusters came from a couple of donors.

About this clonotype: Its target is not known.

The study's findings and limits: Day 15 to 85 contracting clones showed balanced CD4/CD8; later expanders leaned CD4+.

TCRdb reprocessed the 5' RACE reads with MiXCR, giving one entry per CDR3 protein. The table shows 580,000 or so distinct CDR3 sequences, with around 15% occurring only once. The sequence was obtained from an adult woman who had mild COVID-19 (a few samples of this study predate the infection). Cell type and time point are not known. The sequenced material came from PBMCs or a T cell subset sorted from them (not recorded which).

The chain's CDR3 is CASSPAGTKNTEAFF. The CDR3 DNA reads as TGTGCCAGCAGCCCGGCCGGGACTAAGAACACTGAAGCTTTCTTT. The chain couples TRBV9 to TRBJ1-1, with D maybe TRBD1 (5 bases). CDR1 is SGDLS and CDR2 is YYNGEE in the germline V gene. Trimming removed 4 bases at V and 1 base at J, with 14 bases between. The CDR3 has 15 amino acids.